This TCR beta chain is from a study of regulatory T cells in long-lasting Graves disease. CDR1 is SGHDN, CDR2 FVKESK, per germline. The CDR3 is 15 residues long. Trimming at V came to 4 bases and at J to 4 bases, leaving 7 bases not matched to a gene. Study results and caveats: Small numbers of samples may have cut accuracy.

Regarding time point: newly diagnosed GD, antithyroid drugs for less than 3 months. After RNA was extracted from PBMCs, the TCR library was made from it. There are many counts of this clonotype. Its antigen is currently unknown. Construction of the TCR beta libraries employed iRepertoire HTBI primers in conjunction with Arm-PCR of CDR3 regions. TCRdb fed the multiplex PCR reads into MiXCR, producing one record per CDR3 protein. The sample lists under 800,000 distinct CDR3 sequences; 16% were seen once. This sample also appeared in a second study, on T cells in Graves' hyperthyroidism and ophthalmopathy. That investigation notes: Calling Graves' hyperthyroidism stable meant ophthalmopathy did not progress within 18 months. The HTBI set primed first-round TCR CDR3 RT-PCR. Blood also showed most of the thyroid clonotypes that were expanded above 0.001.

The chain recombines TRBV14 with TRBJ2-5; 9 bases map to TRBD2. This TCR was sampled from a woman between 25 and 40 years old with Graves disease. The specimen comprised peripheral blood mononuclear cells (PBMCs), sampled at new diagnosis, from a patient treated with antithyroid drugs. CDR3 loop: CASSRSGLARETQYF. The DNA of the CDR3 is TGTGCCAGCAGCCGATCGGGACTAGCACGAGAGACCCAGTACTTC. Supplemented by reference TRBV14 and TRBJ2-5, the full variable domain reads EAGVTQFPSHSVIEKGQTVTLRCDPISGHDNLYWYRRVMGKEIKFLLHFVKESKQDESGMPNNRFLAERTGGTYSTLKVQPAELEDSGVYFCASSRSGLARETQYFGPGTRLLVL.